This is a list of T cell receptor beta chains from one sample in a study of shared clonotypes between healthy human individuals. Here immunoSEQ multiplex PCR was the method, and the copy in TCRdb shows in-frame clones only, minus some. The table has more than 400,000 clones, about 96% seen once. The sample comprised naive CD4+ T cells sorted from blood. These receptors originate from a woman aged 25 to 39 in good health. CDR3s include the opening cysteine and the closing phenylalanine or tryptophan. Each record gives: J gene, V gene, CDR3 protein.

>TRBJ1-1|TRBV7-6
CASSLGYQGRTEAFF
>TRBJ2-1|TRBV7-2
CASSQTWGAYNEQFF
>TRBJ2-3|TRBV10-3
CAIGTSGVLDRQYF
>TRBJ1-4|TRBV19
CASSADDEKLFF
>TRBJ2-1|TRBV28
CASSTLASYSYNEQFF
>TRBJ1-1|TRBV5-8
CASSHGQGSGGTEAFF
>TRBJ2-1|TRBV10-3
CAISESKGGTGGWNEQFF
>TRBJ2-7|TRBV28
CASSSPPISSYEQYF
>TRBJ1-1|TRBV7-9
CAGGDMENTEAFF
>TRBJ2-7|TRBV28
CASGLEREQYF
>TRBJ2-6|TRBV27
CASSPTERLSGANVLTF
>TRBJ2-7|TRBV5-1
CASSYRDRGHEQYF
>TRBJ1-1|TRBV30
CAWGRTEAFF
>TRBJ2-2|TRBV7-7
CASSLLSGAGELFF
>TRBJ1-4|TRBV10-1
CASSESEARGFEKLFF
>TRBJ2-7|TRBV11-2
CASSFKRGSYEQYF
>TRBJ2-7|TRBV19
CASTGRDRTYEQYF
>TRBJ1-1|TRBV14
CASSQPGGRNTEAFF
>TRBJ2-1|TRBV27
CASSFFRLAGVSEQFF
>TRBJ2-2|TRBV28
CASSPLERTGELFF
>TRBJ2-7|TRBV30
CAWSGLGYEQYF
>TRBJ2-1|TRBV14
CASSQEGLAGVRDEQFF
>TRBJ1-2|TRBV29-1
CSADSGGGNYGYTF
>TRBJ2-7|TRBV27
CASSPRTSGSYEQYF
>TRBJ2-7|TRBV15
CATSRGRGPGAGSEQYF
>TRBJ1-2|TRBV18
CASSPRPGPDGYTF
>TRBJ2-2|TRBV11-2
CASSLAGGPGELFF
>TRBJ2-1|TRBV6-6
CASSYSSNEQFF
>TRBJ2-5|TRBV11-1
CASSLGVGPQETQYF
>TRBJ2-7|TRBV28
CASSITGYEQYF
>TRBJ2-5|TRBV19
CASSSGTGLNEGETQYF
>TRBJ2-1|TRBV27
CASSTVNLHEQFF
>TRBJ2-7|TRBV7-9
CASSATGALWPYEQYF
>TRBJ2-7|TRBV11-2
CASSPRLGFSSYEQYF
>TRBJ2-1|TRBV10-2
CASSATSGNEQFF
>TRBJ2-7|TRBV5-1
CASSLNSGGGEQYF
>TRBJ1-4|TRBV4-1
CASSQQGTTNEKLFF
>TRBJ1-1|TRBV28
CASSLGGGGVEAFF
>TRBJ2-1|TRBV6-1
CASSEPRTQGGIGQFF
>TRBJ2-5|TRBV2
CASSEIRVQETQYF
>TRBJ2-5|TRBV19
CASSIIGTGGLETQYF
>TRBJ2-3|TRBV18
CASSREQQRVSTDTQYF
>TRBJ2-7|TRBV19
CASSGIRASYEQYF
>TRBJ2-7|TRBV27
CASSLFTGGYEQYF
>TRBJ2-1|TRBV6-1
CASSEQGGLYNEQFF
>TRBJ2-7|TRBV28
CASSLLSAGALDEQYF
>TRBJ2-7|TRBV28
CASYAMGGQVDEQYF
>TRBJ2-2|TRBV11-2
CASSLAPGELFF
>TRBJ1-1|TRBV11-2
CASSSPRGNTEAFF
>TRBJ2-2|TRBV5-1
CASSSPPGTVGRELFF
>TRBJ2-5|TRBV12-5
CASGLERSSGWETQYF
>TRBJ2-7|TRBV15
CATSEGGDSYEQYF
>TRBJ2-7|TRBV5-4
CASSPGGTYEQYF
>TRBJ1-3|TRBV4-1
CASSQGEGQGGSGNTIYF
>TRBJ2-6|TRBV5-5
CASSLDQSGANVLTF